The 9 T cell receptor beta chains below all came from one sample that was sequenced in a study of cytomegalovirus exposure and HLA in healthy donors. It was with 60 Vbeta and 13 Jbeta primers that the PCR ran. Sequencing used immunoSEQ multiplex PCR; TCRdb keeps in-frame clones, though not all of them. The sample contains 150,000 to 200,000 clones, 79% of which appear only once. Specimen: PBMCs. The source of these receptors is a male donor in good health and CMV-seropositive.

V usage is TRBV6-5 and J usage is TRBJ2-5; tentatively, D is TRBD2 (5 bases). Germline-derived CDR1 and CDR2 are MNHEY and SVGAGI. The CDR3 runs to 14 residues. V was cut by 6 bases and J by 4 bases, with 15 bases left in between. The CDR3 DNA reads as TGTGCCAGCAGGACCCGGACTCATGGAGAGACCCAGTACTTC. As protein: CASRTRTHGETQYF.

The rearrangement uses TRBV12-5 and TRBJ2-7; 11 nucleotides agree with TRBD1. The CDR3 has 17 residues. The ends lost 1 base at V and 2 bases at J; junction bases unmatched: 7. Looked up from germline, CDR1 is LGHNT and CDR2 is FRNRAP. The CDR3 nucleotides are TGTGCTAGTGGTTTGGAATCTCCGGGACAGGGGGCCTACGAGCAGTACTTC. It yields the protein CASGLESPGQGAYEQYF.

The chain couples TRBV19 to TRBJ1-5, with 8 bases fitting TRBD1. Germline V gene data show CDR1 as LNHDA and CDR2 as SQIVND (reference sequence). V lost 4 bases and J lost 3; bases outside the gene matches: 8. This CDR3 comprises 16 residues. Here the CDR3 reads CASSTGTGSFNQPQHF. In DNA, the CDR3 is TGTGCCAGTAGTACAGGGACAGGTTCGTTCAATCAGCCCCAGCATTTT. The full variable domain, in which reference TRBV19 and TRBJ1-5 provide the parts outside the CDR3, is DGGITQSPKYLFRKEGQNVTLSCEQNLNHDAMYWYRQDPGQGLRLIYYSQIVNDFQKGDIAEGYSVSREKKESFPLTVTSAQKNPTAFYLCASSTGTGSFNQPQHFGDGTRLSIL.

The chain couples TRBV25-1 to TRBJ2-5; weak D call: TRBD2 (5 bases). Germline V lookup: CDR1 MGHDK, CDR2 SYGVNS. Trimming cost V 3 bases and J 2 bases, with 10 bases left between them. The CDR3 spans 14 residues. The DNA for the CDR3 is TGTGCCAGCAGTGATACCCGCGGGCAAGAGACCCAGTACTTC. Translation gives CASSDTRGQETQYF.

The chain recombines TRBV5-1 with TRBJ2-5; 7 bases are a match to TRBD2. Germline V gene data show CDR1 as SGHRS and CDR2 as YFSETQ. After removal of 9 bases from V and 2 bases from J, the junction contained 13 bases not matched to a gene. CDR3 size: 15 residues. CDR3 DNA: TGCGCCACCCGTACTAGCGTCGCGCCGCAAGAGACCCAGTACTTC. It specifies CATRTSVAPQETQYF.

The chain carries TRBV9 and TRBJ2-2, with 9 bases identical to TRBD1. V lost 6 bases, J lost 3 bases, and 6 bases stayed unmatched. The CDR3 runs 15 residues. CDR1 SGDLS and CDR2 YYNGEE come from the germline V gene. CDR3 DNA sequence: TGTGCCAGCACTCAGACAGGGGGAGACACCGGGGAGCTGTTTTTT. Protein: CASTQTGGDTGELFF.

This clone was seen once. The chain employs TRBV30 and TRBJ1-2; tentatively, D is TRBD1 (5 bases). Germline values: CDR1 GTSNPN, CDR2 SVGIG (reference sequence). The ends were cut back, 2 bases at V and 7 bases at J, with 17 bases in the middle. The CDR3 loop spans 14 amino acids. The CDR3 DNA sequence: TGTGCCTGGAGTTCCGAACGGGGGAAAGGTGGCTACACCTTC. Translating gives CAWSSERGKGGYTF.

The V gene is TRBV7-2, the J gene TRBJ1-1; D might be TRBD1 (6 bases). Trimming pared 3 bases from V and 5 bases from J, leaving 16 bases between. Looked up from germline, CDR1 is SGHTA and CDR2 is FQGNSA. The length of the CDR3 is 15 residues. This CDR3 is CASSFQGSWRTEAFF. The CDR3, as DNA: TGTGCCAGCAGCTTTCAGGGGTCTTGGAGGACTGAAGCTTTCTTT.

The chain uses TRBV5-1 and TRBJ2-7; 8 bases align to TRBD2. J was trimmed by 0 bases and V by 4 bases; bases with no gene match: 9. The CDR3 totals 16 residues. Germline V gene sequence: CDR1 SGHRS, CDR2 YFSETQ. The CDR3 nucleotides read TGCGCCAGCAGCGGCTCCTTGACTAGCGCCTCCTACGAGCAGTACTTC. It encodes CASSGSLTSASYEQYF.